Below are 23 T cell receptor beta chains sequenced from a single sample in a study of shared clonotypes between healthy human individuals. Profiled with immunoSEQ multiplex PCR; TCRdb holds only in-frame clones, not every one. This table has 110,000 or so clones, roughly 70% appearing once. The sample taken for sequencing was memory CD8+ T cells sorted from blood. The subset here: CD45RO+ cells pooled with CCR7-negative TemRA cells. These receptors originate from a woman aged 25 to 39 in good health.

The rearrangement links TRBV6-6 to TRBJ2-3, with 8 positions matching TRBD1. Germline CDR1 MNHNY, CDR2 SVGAGI (reference sequence). The CDR3 covers 15 residues. V shed 5 bases and J 3 bases; nucleotides not matched to a gene: 7. CDR3 region: CASSAGTGDTDTQYF. The DNA for the CDR3 is TGTGCCAGCAGTGCAGGGACAGGCGATACAGATACGCAGTATTTT.

There are a few counts of this clone. This chain uses TRBV28 with TRBJ1-1; 10 nucleotides align to TRBD1. Trimming cost V 6 bases and J 3 bases; bases outside gene matches: 1. Germline CDR1 and CDR2: MDHEN and SYDVKM. This CDR3 comprises 13 residues. The CDR3 DNA sequence: TGTGCCAGCAGGGACAGGGGGTACACTGAAGCTTTCTTT. Protein sequence: CASRDRGYTEAFF.

The chain joins TRBV5-1 to TRBJ1-1; D gene uncertain. The CDR3 contains 13 residues. Germline CDR1 reads SGHRS; CDR2 reads YFSETQ. V lost 0 bases and J 6 bases, leaving 9 bases between the germline ends. CDR3 amino acids: CASSLGLGSEAFF. The CDR3 bases are TGCGCCAGCAGCTTGGGCCTTGGGTCTGAAGCTTTCTTT.

This clone was seen once. The chain employs TRBV2 and TRBJ2-4, with 10 bases fitting TRBD2. The junction had 2 bases not matched to a gene; V was cut back by 8 bases and J by 1 base. This CDR3 contains 14 residues. Germline CDR1 reads SNHLY; CDR2 reads FYNNEI. This chain's CDR3 is CASGTSVAKNIQYF. DNA for the CDR3: TGTGCCAGCGGGACTAGCGTGGCCAAAAACATTCAGTACTTC.

This clone came up many times. The chain couples TRBV9 to TRBJ2-7; the match to TRBD1 covers 8 bases. Germline V gene sequence: CDR1 SGDLS, CDR2 YYNGEE. This CDR3 comprises 13 residues. Trimming cost V 7 bases and J 9 bases; bases outside gene matches: 12. As DNA, the CDR3 is TGTGCCAGCGGGCAGGGGGCGGTCGGGGCGCAGTACTTC. It encodes CASGQGAVGAQYF.

The sample holds one count of this clone. This chain uses TRBV19 with TRBJ1-6, with a possible D match to TRBD1 (5 bases). Germline V gene lookup returns CDR1 LNHDA and CDR2 SQIVND (reference sequence). V was cut by 5 bases and J by 9 bases, with 20 bases left in between. The CDR3 loop spans 16 amino acids. CDR3 DNA: TGTGCCAGTAGTCGGTCGCAGGGAGTGAACGGTTCACCCCTCCACTTT. Its protein is CASSRSQGVNGSPLHF.

The chain uses TRBV2 and TRBJ1-2; 7 bases fit TRBD1. The V segment lost 4 bases and the J segment 0 bases; nucleotides outside the gene matches: 14. The CDR3 covers 18 residues. CDR1 is SNHLY and CDR2 is FYNNEI in the germline V gene. Here the CDR3 DNA reads TGTGCCAGCAGTGGAGCCGCCCGGACAGGAGCCGCTAACTATGGCTACACCTTC. Protein product: CASSGAARTGAANYGYTF.

The chain has TRBV7-2 and TRBJ1-1; no clear D gene. The ends were cut back, 3 bases at V and 2 bases at J, with 7 bases in the middle. Germline V gene data show CDR1 as SGHTA and CDR2 as FQGNSA. CDR3 length equals 13 residues. As DNA, the CDR3 is TGTGCCAGCAGCTTTCATGAAAACACTGAAGCTTTCTTT. The encoded protein is CASSFHENTEAFF.

In this sample, this clone turned up a few times. The chain is built from TRBV10-2 and TRBJ2-1; TRBD2 matches at 7 bases. V shed 8 bases, J shed 5 bases, and the junction held 6 bases outside the gene matches. Germline-derived CDR1 and CDR2 are WSHSY and SAAADI. The length of the CDR3 is 13 residues. The CDR3 spells CASPLAPDNEQFF. In nucleotides, the CDR3 is TGCGCCAGCCCACTAGCGCCAGACAATGAGCAGTTCTTC.

This sequence joins TRBV28 and TRBJ2-7; D is perhaps TRBD1 (6 bases). This CDR3 has 15 amino acids. Germline V gene sequence: CDR1 MDHEN, CDR2 SYDVKM. Trimming took 4 bases from V and 4 from J, leaving 17 bases between them. This CDR3 reads CASSSYAGTTYEQYF. CDR3 nucleotides: TGTGCCAGCAGTTCTTACGCCGGGACAACATACGAGCAGTACTTC. Variable domain in full (rest from reference TRBV28 and TRBJ2-7): DVKVTQSSRYLVKRTGEKVFLECVQDMDHENMFWYRQDPGLGLRLIYFSYDVKMKEKGDIPEGYSVSREKKERFSLILESASTNQTSMYLCASSSYAGTTYEQYFGPGTRLTVT.

The rearrangement joins TRBV5-1 to TRBJ2-7, with D tentatively TRBD2 (7 bases). Trimming removed 3 bases at V and 2 bases at J, with 15 bases between. The CDR3 extends over 15 amino acids. CDR1 SGHRS and CDR2 YFSETQ come from the germline V gene. The CDR3 is CASSSYREGAYEQYF. The CDR3 coding sequence is TGCGCCAGCAGCTCCTACAGGGAGGGTGCCTACGAGCAGTACTTC.

The V call is TRBV27, the J call TRBJ2-3, with 8 positions matching TRBD2. The CDR3 is 16 residues long. Germline trimming cut 5 bases from V and 2 bases from J; bases unmatched to any gene: 9. The V gene's germline CDR1 is MNHEY and CDR2 SMNVEV (reference sequence). CDR3: CASSQAGGHNTDTQYF. The CDR3 DNA reads as TGTGCCAGCAGTCAGGCGGGAGGCCACAACACAGATACGCAGTATTTT.

This clone has more than one count but fewer than ten. V and J are TRBV11-2 and TRBJ2-7, with D unresolved. Germline CDR1 and CDR2: SGHAT and FQNNGV. CDR3 length: 16 residues. V was clipped by 4 bases and J by 2 bases, with 18 bases between them. DNA of the CDR3: TGTGCCAGCAGCTCGATTGACTTCGCTGGGGCCTACGAGCAGTACTTC. Translating it yields CASSSIDFAGAYEQYF.

This clone has more than one count but fewer than ten. The V gene is TRBV25-1, the J gene TRBJ2-7; D call uncertain. The V end lost 1 base, the J end lost 2 bases, and 18 bases lay between the germline ends. The germline gives CDR1 MGHDK, CDR2 SYGVNS. The CDR3 has 17 amino acids. CDR3: CASSESSSIGPAYEQYF. The DNA for the CDR3 is TGTGCCAGCAGTGAATCTAGTAGTATCGGGCCAGCCTACGAGCAGTACTTC.

The V call is TRBV25-1, the J call TRBJ2-3; 7 nucleotides agree with TRBD1. The ends lost 3 bases at V and 2 bases at J; junction bases unmatched: 11. The CDR3 is 17 amino acids. The V gene's germline CDR1 is MGHDK and CDR2 SYGVNS. CDR3 in DNA: TGTGCCAGCAGTGACTCCCGGGACAGAGCTGTCACAGATACGCAGTATTTT. Translated, it gives CASSDSRDRAVTDTQYF.

This clone has just a few counts. The CDR3 nucleotides are TGTGCCTGGAGTGCCCAGACAGGGGTTAACACTGAAGCTTTCTTT. This encodes CAWSAQTGVNTEAFF. The rearrangement joins TRBV30 to TRBJ1-1; 8 positions agree with TRBD1. The J segment lost 2 bases and the V segment lost 1 base, leaving 6 bases of the junction unmatched. CDR1 is GTSNPN, CDR2 SVGIG, per germline (reference sequence). The CDR3 has 15 residues.

The chain links TRBV15 to TRBJ1-4; TRBD1 might be the D (5 bases). The V gene lost 4 bases and the J gene lost 4 bases, with 13 bases spanning the gap. Germline lookup yields CDR1 LNHNV and CDR2 YYDKDF (reference sequence). This CDR3 contains 15 residues. CDR3 residues: CATSTGPGYNEKLFF. The CDR3 DNA is TGTGCCACCAGCACGGGGCCAGGGTATAATGAAAAACTGTTTTTT.

This clone was detected only once. This CDR3 is CASSPNGVSGANVLTF. CDR3 in DNA: TGCGCCAGCAGCCCTAATGGGGTATCTGGGGCCAACGTCCTGACTTTC. This chain uses TRBV5-1 with TRBJ2-6; D is unresolved. V was cut by 4 bases and J by 1 base, with 12 bases left in between. Germline V CDR1 and CDR2: SGHRS, YFSETQ. This CDR3 is built from 16 residues.

The chain carries TRBV28 and TRBJ2-7, with 11 bases identical to TRBD2. In germline, CDR1 is MDHEN, CDR2 SYDVKM. This CDR3 contains 14 residues. Losses at the gene ends were 3 bases for V and 5 bases for J; bases not matched to a gene: 3. The CDR3 DNA reads TGTGCCAGCAGTTTTACTAGCGGGAGTAACGAGCAGTACTTC. As protein: CASSFTSGSNEQYF.

J is TRBJ2-7 and V is TRBV10-3; D remains ambiguous. The V end was cut by 0 bases, the J end by 2 bases, with 5 bases between. In germline, CDR1 is ENHRY, CDR2 SYGVKD. The CDR3 loop spans 13 amino acids. The CDR3: CAISESQTYEQYF. The CDR3 DNA is TGTGCCATCAGTGAGTCACAAACCTACGAGCAGTACTTC.

V usage is TRBV5-8 and J usage is TRBJ2-5; 9 nucleotides line up with TRBD1. The CDR3 runs 14 residues. In germline, CDR1 is SGHTS, CDR2 YDEGEE. V was clipped by 4 bases and J by 11 bases; unmatched bases: 12. Here the CDR3 DNA reads TGTGCCAGCAGCGGACTACAGGGGGCTAGAGAGCAGTACTTC. Translated, it gives CASSGLQGAREQYF.

There are a few counts of this clone. V is TRBV25-1 and J is TRBJ2-2, with D perhaps matching TRBD1 (5 bases). Trimming removed 2 bases from V and 7 bases from J, with 11 bases in between. In germline, CDR1 is MGHDK, CDR2 SYGVNS. This CDR3 is 14 amino acids long. This CDR3 is CASSERVGVGELFF. The CDR3 DNA follows: TGTGCCAGCAGTGAAAGGGTAGGGGTCGGGGAGCTGTTTTTT.

The table lists this clone with a count of one. The J gene is TRBJ2-7, the V gene TRBV7-8; TRBD1 is a possible D gene (5 bases). The CDR3 sequence is 16 residues long. Trimming cost V 5 bases and J 5 bases, with 22 bases left between them. CDR1 and CDR2 (germline): SGHVS, FQNEAQ. The DNA for the CDR3 is TGTGCCAGCAGCCCCGAGCTCATCGGCCCGACAGACGAGCAGTACTTC. This sequence encodes CASSPELIGPTDEQYF. Filled out from reference TRBV7-8 and TRBJ2-7, the complete variable domain reads GAGVSQSPRYKVAKRGQDVALRCDPISGHVSLFWYQQALGQGPEFLTYFQNEAQLDKSGLPSDRFFAERPEGSVSTLKIQRTQQEDSAVYLCASSPELIGPTDEQYFGPGTRLTVT.